This T cell receptor (beta chain) was observed in a study of neoadjuvant anti-PD-1 for oral cavity cancer. Whole-study results and caveats: With a few patients per group, TCR findings need larger cohorts.

V gave up 2 bases and J gave up 2 bases, with 10 bases separating them. Looked up from germline, CDR1 is SGHDT and CDR2 is YYEEEE. The CDR3 is 14 residues long. The table came from immunoSEQ multiplex PCR; TCRdb's copy has only in-frame clones and leaves some out. This table holds 17,000 or so clones, around three fifths found once. Blood cells were analyzed directly, without culture or expansion. In regard to this clone: Its antigen remains unidentified.

The input for sequencing was PBMCs, taken before nivolumab (anti-PD-1) treatment. J is TRBJ2-5 and V is TRBV5-6; D is ambiguous. This receptor was identified in a person aged 35-80 years with oral cavity squamous cell carcinoma. CDR3 sequence: CASSFVSPQETQYF. As DNA, the CDR3 is TGTGCCAGCAGCTTTGTTAGCCCGCAAGAGACCCAGTACTTC.